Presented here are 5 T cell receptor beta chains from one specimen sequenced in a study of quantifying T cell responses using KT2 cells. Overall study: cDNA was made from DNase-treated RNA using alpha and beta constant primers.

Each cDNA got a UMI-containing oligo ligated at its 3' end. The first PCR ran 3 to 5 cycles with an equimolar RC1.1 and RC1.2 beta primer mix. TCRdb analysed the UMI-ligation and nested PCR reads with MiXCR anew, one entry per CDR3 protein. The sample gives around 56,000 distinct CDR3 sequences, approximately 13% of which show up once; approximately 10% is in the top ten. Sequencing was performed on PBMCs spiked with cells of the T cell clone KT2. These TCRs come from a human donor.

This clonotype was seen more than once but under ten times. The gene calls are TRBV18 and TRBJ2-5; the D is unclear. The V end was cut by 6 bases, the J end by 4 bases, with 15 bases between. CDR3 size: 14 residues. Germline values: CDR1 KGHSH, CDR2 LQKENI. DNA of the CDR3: TGTGCCAGCTCCCCCCCCTTTGACGGAGAGACCCAGTACTTC. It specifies CASSPPFDGETQYF. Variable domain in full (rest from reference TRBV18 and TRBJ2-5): NAGVMQNPRHLVRRRGQEARLRCSPMKGHSHVYWYRQLPEEGLKFMVYLQKENIIDESGMPKERFSAEFPKEGPSILRIQQVVRGDSAAYFCASSPPFDGETQYFGPGTRLLVL.

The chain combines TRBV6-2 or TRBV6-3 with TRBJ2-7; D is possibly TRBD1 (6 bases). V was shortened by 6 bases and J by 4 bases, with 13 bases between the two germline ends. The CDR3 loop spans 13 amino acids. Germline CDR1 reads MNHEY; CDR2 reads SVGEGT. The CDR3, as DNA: TGTGCCAGCAGCGATACAGGGTTGTACGAGCAGTACTTC. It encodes CASSDTGLYEQYF.

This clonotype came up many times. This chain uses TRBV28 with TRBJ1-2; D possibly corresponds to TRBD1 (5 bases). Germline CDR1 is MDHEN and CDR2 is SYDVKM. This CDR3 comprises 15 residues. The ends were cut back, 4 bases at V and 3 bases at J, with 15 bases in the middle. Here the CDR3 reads CASSSGVTGDYGYTF. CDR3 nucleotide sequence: TGTGCCAGCAGTTCGGGCGTTACAGGAGACTATGGCTACACCTTC.

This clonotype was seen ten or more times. The CDR3 DNA follows: TGTGCCAGCAGACTTGGACACCAAGAGACCCAGTACTTC. This translates into CASRLGHQETQYF. The chain carries TRBV11-2 and TRBJ2-5; the D is unclear. V was clipped by 6 bases and J by 0 bases, with 8 bases between them. This CDR3 region has 13 residues. CDR1 SGHAT and CDR2 FQNNGV come from the germline V gene.

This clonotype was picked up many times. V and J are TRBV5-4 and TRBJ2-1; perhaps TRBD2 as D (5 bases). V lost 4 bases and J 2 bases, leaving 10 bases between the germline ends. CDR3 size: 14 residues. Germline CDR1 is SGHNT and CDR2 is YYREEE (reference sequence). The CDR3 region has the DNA TGTGCCAGCAGCGCATGGACTGCCTACAATGAGCAGTTCTTC. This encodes CASSAWTAYNEQFF.